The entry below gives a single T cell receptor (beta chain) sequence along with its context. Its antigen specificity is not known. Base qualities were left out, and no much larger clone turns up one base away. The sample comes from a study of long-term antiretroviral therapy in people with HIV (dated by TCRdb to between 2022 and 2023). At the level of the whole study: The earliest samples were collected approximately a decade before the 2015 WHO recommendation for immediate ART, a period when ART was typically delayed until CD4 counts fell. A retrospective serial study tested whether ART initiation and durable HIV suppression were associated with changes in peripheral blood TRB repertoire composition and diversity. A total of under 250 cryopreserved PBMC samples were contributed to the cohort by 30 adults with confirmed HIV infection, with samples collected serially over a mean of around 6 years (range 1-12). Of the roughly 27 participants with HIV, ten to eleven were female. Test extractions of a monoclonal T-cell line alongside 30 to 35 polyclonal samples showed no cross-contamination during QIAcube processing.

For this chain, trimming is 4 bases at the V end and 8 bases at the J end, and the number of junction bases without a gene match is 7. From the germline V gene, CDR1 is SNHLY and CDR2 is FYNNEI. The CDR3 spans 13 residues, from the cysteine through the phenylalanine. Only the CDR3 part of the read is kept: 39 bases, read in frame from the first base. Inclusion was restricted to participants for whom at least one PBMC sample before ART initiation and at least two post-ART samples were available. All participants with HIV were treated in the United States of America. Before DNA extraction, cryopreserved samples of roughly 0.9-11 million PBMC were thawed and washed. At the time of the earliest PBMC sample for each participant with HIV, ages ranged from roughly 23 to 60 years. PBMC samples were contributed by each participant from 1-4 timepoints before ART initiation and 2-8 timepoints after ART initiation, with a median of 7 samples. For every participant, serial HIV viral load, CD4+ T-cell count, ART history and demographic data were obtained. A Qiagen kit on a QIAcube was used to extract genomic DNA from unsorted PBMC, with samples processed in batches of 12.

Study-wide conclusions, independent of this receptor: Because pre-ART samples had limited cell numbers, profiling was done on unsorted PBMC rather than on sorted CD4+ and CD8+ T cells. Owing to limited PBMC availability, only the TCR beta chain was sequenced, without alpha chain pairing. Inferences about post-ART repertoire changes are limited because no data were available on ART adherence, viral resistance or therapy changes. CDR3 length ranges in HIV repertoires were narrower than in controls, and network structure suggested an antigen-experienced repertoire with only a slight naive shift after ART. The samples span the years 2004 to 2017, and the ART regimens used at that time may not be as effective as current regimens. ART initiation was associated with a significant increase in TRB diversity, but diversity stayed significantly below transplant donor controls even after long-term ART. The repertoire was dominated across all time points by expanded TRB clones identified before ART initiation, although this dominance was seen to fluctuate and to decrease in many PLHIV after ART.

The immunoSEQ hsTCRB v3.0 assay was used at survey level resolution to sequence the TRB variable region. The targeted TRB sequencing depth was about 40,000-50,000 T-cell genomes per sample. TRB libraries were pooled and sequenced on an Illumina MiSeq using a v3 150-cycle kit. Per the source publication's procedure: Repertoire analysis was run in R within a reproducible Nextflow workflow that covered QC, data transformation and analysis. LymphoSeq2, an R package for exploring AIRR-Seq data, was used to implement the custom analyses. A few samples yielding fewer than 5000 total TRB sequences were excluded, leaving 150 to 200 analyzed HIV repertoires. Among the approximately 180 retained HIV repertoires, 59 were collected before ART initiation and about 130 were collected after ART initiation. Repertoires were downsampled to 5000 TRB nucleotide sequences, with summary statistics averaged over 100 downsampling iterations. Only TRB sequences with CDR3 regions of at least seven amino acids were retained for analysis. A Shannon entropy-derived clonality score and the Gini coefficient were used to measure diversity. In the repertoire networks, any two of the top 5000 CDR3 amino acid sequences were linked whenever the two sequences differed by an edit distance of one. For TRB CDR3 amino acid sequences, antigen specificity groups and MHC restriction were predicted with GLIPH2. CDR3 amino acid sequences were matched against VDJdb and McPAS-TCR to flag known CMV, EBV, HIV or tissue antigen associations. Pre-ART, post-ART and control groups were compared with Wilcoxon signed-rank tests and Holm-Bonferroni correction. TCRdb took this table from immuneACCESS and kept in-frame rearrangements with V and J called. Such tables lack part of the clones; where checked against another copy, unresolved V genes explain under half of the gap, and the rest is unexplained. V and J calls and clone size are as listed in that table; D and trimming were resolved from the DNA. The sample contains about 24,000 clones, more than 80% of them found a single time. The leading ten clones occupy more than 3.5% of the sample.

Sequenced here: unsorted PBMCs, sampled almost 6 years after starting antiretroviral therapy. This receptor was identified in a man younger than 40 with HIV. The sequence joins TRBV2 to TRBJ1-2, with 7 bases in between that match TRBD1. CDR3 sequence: CASSGAGGGGYTF. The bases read TGTGCCAGCAGTGGGGCAGGGGGAGGCGGCTACACCTTC.